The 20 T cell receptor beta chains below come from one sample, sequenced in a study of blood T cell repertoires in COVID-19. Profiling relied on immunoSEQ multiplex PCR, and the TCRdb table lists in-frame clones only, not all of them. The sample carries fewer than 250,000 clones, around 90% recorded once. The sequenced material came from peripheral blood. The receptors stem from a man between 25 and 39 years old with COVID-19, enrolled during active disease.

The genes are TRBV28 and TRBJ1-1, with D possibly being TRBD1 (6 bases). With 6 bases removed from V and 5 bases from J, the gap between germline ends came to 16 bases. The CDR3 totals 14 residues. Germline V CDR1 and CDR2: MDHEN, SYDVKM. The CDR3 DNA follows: TGTGCCAGCAGCTCGCCCGGACAGAGGACTGAAGCTTTCTTT. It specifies CASSSPGQRTEAFF.

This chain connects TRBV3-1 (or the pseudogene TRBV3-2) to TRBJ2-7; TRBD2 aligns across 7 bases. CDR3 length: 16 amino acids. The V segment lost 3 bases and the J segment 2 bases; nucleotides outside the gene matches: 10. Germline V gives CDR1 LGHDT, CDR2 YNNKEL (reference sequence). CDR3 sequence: CASSQKSGVLPYEQYF. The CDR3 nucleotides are TGTGCCAGCAGCCAGAAAAGCGGGGTTCTCCCCTACGAGCAGTACTTC.

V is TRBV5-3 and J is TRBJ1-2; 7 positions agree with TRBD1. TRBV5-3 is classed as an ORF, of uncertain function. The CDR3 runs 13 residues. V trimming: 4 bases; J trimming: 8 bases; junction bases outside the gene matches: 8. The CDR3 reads CARSATGVSGYTF. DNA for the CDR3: TGTGCCAGAAGCGCCACAGGGGTCTCGGGCTACACCTTC.

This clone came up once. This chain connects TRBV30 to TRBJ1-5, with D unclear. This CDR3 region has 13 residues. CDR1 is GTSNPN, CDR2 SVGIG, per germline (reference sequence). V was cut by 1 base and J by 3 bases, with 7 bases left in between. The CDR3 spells CAWSESNNQPQHF. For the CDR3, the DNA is TGTGCCTGGAGTGAGAGTAACAATCAGCCCCAGCATTTT. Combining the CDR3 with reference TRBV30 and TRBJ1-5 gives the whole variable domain SQTIHQWPATLVQPVGSPLSLECTVEGTSNPNLYWYRQAAGRGLQLLFYSVGIGQISSEVPQNLSASRPQDRQFILSSKKLLLSDSGFYLCAWSESNNQPQHFGDGTRLSIL.

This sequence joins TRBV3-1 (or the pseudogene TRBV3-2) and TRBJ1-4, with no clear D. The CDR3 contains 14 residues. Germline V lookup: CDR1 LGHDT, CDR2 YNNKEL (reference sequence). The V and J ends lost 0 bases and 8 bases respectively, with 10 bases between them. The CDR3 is CASSQDWQTEKLFF. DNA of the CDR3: TGTGCCAGCAGCCAAGATTGGCAGACAGAAAAACTGTTTTTT.

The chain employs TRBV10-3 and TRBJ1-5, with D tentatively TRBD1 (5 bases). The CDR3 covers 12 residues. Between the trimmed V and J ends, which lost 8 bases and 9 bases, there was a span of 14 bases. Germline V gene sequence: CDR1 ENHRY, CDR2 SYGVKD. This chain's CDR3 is CAIATAGGPQHF. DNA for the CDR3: TGTGCCATCGCAACGGCGGGGGGGCCCCAGCATTTT.

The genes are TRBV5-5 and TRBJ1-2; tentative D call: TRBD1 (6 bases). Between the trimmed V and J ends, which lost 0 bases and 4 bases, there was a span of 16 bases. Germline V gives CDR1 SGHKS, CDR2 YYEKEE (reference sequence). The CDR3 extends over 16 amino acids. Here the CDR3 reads CASSLDFGTPIYGYTF. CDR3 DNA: TGTGCCAGCAGCTTGGATTTTGGGACACCGATCTATGGCTACACCTTC.

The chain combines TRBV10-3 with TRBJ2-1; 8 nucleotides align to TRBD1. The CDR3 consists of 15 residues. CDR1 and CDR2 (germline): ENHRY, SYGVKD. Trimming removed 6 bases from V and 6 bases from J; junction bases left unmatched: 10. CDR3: CAIRPDRGPLNEQFF. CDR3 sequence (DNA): TGTGCCATCAGACCCGACAGGGGTCCGCTCAATGAGCAGTTCTTC.

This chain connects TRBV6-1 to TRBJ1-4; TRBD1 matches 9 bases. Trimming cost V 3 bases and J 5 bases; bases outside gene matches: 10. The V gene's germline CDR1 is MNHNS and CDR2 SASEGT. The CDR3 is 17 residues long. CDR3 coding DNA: TGTGCCAGCAGTGATGGGGACAGGGCCTTAGGAAATGAAAAACTGTTTTTT. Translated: CASSDGDRALGNEKLFF.

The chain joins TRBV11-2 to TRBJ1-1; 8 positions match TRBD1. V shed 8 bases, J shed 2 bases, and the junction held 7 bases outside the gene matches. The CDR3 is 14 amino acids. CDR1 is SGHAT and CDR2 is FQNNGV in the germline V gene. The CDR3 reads CASDSTGANTEAFF. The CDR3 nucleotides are TGTGCCAGCGACTCGACAGGGGCCAACACTGAAGCTTTCTTT.

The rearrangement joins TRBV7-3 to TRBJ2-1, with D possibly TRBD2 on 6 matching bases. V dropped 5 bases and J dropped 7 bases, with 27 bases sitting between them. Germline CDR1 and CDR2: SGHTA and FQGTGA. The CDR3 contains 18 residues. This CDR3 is CASSLAFTISGLGNEQFF. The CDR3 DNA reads TGTGCCAGCAGCCTCGCGTTTACCATTAGCGGCCTCGGGAATGAGCAGTTCTTC.

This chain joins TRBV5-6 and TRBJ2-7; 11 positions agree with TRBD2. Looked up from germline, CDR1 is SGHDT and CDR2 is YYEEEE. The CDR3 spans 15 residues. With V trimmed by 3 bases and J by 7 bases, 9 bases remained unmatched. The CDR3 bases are TGTGCCAGCAGCTCCACTAGCGGGGGCCTATCGGAGCAGTACTTC. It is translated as CASSSTSGGLSEQYF.

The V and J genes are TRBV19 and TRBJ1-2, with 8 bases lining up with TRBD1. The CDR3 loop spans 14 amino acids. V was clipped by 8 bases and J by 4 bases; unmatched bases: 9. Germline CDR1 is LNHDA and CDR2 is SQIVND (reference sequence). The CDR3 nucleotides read TGTGCCAGTCTAGCTCCGACAGGGGTCTATGGCTACACCTTC. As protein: CASLAPTGVYGYTF.

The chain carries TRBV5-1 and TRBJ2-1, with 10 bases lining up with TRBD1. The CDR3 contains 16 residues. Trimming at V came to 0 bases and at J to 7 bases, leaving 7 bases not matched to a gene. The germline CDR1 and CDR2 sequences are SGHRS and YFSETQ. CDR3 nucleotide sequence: TGCGCCAGCAGCTTGGCCTATGGACAGGGGGTTAATGAGCAGTTCTTC. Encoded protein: CASSLAYGQGVNEQFF.

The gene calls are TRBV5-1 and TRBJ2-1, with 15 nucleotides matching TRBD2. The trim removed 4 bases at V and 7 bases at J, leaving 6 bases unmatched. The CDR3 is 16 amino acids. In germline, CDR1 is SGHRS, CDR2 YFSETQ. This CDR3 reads CASSVRTSGGANEQFF. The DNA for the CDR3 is TGCGCCAGCAGCGTCAGGACTAGCGGGGGGGCAAATGAGCAGTTCTTC.

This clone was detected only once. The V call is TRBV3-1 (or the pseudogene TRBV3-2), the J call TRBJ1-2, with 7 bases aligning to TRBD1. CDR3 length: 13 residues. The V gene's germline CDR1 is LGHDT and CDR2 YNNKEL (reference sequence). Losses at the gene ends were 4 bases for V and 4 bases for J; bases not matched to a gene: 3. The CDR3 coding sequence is TGTGCCAGCAGCCGACAGGGAACCTATGGCTACACCTTC. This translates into CASSRQGTYGYTF.

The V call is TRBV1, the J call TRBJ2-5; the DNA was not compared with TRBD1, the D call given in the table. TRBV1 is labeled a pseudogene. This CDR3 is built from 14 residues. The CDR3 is CTSSQGVAGETQYF. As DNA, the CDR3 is TGCACCAGCAGCCAAGGCGTCGCAGGGGAGACCCAGTACTTC.

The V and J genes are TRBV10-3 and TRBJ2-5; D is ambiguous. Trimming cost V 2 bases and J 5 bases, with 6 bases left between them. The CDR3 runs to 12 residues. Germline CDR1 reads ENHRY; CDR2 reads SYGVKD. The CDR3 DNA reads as TGTGCCATCAGTGAGCAGTCGGAGACCCAGTACTTC. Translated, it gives CAISEQSETQYF.

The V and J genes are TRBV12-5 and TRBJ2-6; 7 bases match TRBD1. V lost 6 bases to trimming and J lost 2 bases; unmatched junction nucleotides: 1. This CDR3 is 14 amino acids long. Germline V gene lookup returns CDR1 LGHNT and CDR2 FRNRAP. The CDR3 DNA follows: TGTGCTAGTGGCCAGGGGGCTGGGGCCAACGTCCTGACTTTC. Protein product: CASGQGAGANVLTF.

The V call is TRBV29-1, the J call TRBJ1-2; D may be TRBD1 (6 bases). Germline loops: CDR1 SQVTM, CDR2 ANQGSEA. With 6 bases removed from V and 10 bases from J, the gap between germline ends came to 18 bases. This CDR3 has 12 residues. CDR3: CSVRTVRMHYTF. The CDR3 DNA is TGCAGCGTGCGGACAGTGAGGATGCACTACACCTTC. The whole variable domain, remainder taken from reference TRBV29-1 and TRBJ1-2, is SAVISQKPSRDICQRGTSLTIQCQVDSQVTMMFWYRQQPGQSLTLIATANQGSEATYESGFVIDKFPISRPNLTFSTLTVSNMSPEDSSIYLCSVRTVRMHYTFGSGTRLTVV.